This T cell receptor (beta chain) was sequenced for a study of blood T cell repertoires in COVID-19. Across 24 US areas, participants ranged in age from roughly 18 to 95 years. Cohorts were assigned according to the clinical history that participants reported. Donors in Cohort 3 counted as recovered after two negative PCRs, clearance, or symptom resolution. The CDR3 contains 14 residues. Per germline, CDR1 SGDLS and CDR2 YYNGEE. V trimming: 1 base; J trimming: 0 bases; junction bases outside the gene matches: 1. Profiled with immunoSEQ multiplex PCR; TCRdb holds only in-frame clones, not every one. This table has some 130,000 clones, 83% appearing once.

The origin of this receptor is a man aged 25 to 40 who had recovered from COVID-19. The specimen was PBMCs or T cells enriched from blood (not recorded which). The chain carries TRBV9 and TRBJ2-7; TRBD1 matches at 7 bases. CDR3 protein: CASSVWDSSYEQYF. DNA for the CDR3: TGTGCCAGCAGCGTATGGGACAGCTCCTACGAGCAGTACTTC.